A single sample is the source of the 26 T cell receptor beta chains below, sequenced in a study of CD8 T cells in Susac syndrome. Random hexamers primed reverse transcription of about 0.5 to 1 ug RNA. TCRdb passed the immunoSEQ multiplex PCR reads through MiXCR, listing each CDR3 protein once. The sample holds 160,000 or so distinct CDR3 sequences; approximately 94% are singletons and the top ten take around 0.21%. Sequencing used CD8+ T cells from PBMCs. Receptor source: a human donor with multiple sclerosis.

CDR3 coding DNA: TGTGCCAGCAGCGCCTCCGGGACACCAAACTACGAGCAGTACTTC. Amino acids: CASSASGTPNYEQYF. The chain recombines TRBV9 with TRBJ2-7, with D maybe TRBD1 (6 bases). The CDR3 is made up of 15 amino acids. The V gene lost 3 bases and the J gene lost 3 bases, with 16 bases spanning the gap. Germline V gene data show CDR1 as SGDLS and CDR2 as YYNGEE. The variable domain in full, with the rest retrieved from reference TRBV9 and TRBJ2-7, is DSGVTQTPKHLITATGQRVTLRCSPRSGDLSVYWYQQSLDQGLQFLIQYYNGEERAKGNILERFSAQQFPDLHSELNLSSLELGDSALYFCASSASGTPNYEQYFGPGTRLTVT.

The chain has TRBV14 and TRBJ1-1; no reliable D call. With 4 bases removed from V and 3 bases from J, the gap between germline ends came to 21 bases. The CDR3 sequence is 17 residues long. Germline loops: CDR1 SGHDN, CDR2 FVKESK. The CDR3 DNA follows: TGTGCCAGCAGCCCAAGCGCGGACCTCTTCGAAGACACTGAAGCTTTCTTT. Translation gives CASSPSADLFEDTEAFF.

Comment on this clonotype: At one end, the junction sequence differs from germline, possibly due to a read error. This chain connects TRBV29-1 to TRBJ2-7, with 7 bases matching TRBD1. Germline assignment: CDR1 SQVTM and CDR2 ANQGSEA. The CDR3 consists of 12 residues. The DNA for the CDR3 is TGCAGCGTAGAAGACAGGGTCTACGAGCAGTACTTC. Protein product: CSVEDRVYEQYF.

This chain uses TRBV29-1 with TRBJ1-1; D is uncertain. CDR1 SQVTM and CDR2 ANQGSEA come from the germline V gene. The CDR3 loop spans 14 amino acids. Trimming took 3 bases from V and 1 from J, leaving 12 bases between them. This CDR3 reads CSVDNLEPNTEAFF. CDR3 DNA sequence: TGCAGCGTTGATAATTTAGAGCCGAACACTGAAGCTTTCTTT.

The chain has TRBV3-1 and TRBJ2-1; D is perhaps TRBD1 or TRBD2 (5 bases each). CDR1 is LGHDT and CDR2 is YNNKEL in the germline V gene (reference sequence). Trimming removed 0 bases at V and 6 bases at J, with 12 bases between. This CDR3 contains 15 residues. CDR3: CASSQDNGAINEQFF. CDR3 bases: TGTGCCAGCAGCCAAGATAACGGGGCGATCAATGAGCAGTTCTTC.

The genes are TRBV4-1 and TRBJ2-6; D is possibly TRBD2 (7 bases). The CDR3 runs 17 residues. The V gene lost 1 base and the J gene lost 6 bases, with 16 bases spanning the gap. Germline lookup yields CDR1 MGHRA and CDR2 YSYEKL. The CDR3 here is CASSQGPGGGAANVLTF. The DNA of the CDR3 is TGCGCCAGCAGCCAAGGACCGGGGGGCGGCGCGGCCAACGTCCTGACTTTC.

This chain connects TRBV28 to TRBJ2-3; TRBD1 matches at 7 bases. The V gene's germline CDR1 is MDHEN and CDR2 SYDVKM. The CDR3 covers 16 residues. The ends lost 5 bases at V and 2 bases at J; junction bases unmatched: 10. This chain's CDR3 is CASSKGAGLLTDTQYF. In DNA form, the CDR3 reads TGTGCCAGCAGTAAGGGGGCCGGTCTTCTCACAGATACGCAGTATTTT.

The CDR3, as DNA: TGTGCCAGCAGGGACAGGGGACCCAACAATGAGCAGTTCTTC. Protein product: CASRDRGPNNEQFF. The chain has TRBV2 and TRBJ2-1; TRBD1 matches 9 bases. CDR3 length equals 14 residues. J gave up 5 bases and V 6 bases, and 5 bases lay outside the gene matches. The germline gives CDR1 SNHLY, CDR2 FYNNEI.

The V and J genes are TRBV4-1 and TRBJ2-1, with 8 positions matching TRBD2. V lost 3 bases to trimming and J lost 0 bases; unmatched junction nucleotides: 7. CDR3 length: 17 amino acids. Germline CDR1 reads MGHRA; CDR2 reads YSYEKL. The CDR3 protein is CASSHTGGGSSYNEQFF. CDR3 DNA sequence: TGCGCCAGCAGCCACACGGGCGGGGGGAGCTCCTACAATGAGCAGTTCTTC.

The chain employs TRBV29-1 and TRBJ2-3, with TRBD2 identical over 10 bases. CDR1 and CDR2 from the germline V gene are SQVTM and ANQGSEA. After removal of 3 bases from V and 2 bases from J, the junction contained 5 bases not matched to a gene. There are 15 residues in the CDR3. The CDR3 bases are TGCAGCGTTGAGGGCCTAGCGGGGGACACAGATACGCAGTATTTT. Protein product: CSVEGLAGDTDTQYF.

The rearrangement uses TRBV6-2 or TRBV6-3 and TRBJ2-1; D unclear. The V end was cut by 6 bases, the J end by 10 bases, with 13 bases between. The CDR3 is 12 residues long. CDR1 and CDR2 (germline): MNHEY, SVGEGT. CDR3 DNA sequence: TGTGCCAGCAGCCCCCGCCGGGCCGAGCAGTTCTTC. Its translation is CASSPRRAEQFF.

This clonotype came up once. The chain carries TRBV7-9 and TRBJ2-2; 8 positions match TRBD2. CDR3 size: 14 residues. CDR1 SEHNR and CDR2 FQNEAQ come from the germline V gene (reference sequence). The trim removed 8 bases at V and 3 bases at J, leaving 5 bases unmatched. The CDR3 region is CASGSGEHTGELFF. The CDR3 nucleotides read TGTGCCAGCGGTAGCGGGGAGCACACCGGGGAGCTGTTTTTT.

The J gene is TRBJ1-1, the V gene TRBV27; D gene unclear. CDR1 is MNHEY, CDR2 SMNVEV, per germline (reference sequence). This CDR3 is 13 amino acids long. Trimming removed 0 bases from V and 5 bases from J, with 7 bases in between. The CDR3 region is CASSLSARTEAFF. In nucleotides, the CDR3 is TGTGCCAGCAGTTTATCGGCGAGGACTGAAGCTTTCTTT.

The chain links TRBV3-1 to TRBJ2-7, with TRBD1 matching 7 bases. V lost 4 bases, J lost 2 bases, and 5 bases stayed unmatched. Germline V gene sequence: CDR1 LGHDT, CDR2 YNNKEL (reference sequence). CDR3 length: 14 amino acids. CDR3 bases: TGTGCCAGCAGCCCCCTTACAGGGGCCTACGAGCAGTACTTC. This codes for CASSPLTGAYEQYF.

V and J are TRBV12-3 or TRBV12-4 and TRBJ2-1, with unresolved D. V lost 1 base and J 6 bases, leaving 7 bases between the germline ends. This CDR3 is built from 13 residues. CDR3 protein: CASSLVQTNEQFF. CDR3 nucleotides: TGTGCCAGCAGTTTAGTTCAGACCAATGAGCAGTTCTTC.

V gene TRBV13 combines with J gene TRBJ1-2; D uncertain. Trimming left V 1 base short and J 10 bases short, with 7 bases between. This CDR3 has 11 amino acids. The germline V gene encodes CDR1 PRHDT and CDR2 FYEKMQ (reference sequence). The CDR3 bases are TGTGCCAGCAGCTTAGATCGAGTCTACACCTTC. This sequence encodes CASSLDRVYTF. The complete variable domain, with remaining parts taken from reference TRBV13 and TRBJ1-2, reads AAGVIQSPRHLIKEKRETATLKCYPIPRHDTVYWYQQGPGQDPQFLISFYEKMQSDKGSIPDRFSAQQFSDYHSELNMSSLELGDSALYFCASSLDRVYTFGSGTRLTVV.

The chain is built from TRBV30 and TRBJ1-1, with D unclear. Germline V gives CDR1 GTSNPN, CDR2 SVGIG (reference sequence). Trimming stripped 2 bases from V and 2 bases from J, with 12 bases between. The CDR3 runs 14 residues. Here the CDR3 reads CAWSIEWGNTEAFF. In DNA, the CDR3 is TGTGCCTGGAGTATTGAATGGGGTAACACTGAAGCTTTCTTT.

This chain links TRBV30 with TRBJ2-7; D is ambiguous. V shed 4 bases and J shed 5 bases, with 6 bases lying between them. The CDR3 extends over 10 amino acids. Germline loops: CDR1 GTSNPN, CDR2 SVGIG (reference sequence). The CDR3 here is CAWIHDEQYF. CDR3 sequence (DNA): TGTGCCTGGATTCACGACGAGCAGTACTTC.

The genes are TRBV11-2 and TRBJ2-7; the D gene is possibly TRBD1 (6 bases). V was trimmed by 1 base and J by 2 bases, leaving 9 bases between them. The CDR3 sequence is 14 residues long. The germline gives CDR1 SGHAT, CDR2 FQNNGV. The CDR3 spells CASSLGGGTYEQYF. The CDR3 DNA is TGTGCCAGCAGCTTAGGAGGGGGAACCTACGAGCAGTACTTC.

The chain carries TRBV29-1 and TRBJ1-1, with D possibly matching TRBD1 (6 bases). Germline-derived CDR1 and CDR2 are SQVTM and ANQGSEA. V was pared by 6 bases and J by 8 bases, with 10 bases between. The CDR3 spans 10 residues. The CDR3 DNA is TGCAGCGTCCTGGACAGCGAAGCTTTCTTT. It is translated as CSVLDSEAFF.

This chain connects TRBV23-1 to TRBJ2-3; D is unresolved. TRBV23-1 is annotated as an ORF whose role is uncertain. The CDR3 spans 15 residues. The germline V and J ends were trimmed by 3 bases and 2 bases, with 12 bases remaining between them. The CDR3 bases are TGCGCCAGCAGTCAGGAGTTCGCAGACACAGATACGCAGTATTTT. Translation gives CASSQEFADTDTQYF.

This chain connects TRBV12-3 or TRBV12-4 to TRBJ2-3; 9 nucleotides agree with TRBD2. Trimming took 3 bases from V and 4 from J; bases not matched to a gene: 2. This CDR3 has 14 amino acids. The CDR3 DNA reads TGTGCCAGCAGTTTCCTAGCGGGGCCAGATACGCAGTATTTT. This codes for CASSFLAGPDTQYF.

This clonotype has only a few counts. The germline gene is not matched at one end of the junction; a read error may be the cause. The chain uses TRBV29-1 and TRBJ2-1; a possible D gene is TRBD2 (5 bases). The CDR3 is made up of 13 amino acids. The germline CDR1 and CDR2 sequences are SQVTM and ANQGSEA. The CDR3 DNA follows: TGCAGCGTTGTTGCTAGCTCCTACAATGAGCAGTTCTTT. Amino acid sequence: CSVVASSYNEQFF.

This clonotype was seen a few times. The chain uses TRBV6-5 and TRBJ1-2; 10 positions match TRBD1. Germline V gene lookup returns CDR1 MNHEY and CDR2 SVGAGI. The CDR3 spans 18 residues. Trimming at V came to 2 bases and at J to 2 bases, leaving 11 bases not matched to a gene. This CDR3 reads CASSYTRSGTGDNYGYTF. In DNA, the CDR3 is TGTGCCAGCAGTTACACGCGCTCCGGGACAGGGGACAACTATGGCTACACCTTC.

In DNA form, the CDR3 reads TGTGCCAGCAGCTTAGAGTACGGTAAGCAGTTCTTC. It specifies CASSLEYGKQFF. V and J are TRBV7-9 and TRBJ2-1; D call uncertain. CDR1 and CDR2 (germline): SEHNR, FQNEAQ (reference sequence). V was trimmed by 1 base and J by 11 bases, leaving 9 bases between them. The CDR3 spans 12 residues.

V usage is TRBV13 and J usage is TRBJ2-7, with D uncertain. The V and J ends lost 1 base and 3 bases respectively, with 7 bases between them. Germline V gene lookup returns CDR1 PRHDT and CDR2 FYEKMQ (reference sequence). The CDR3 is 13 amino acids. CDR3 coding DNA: TGTGCCAGCAGCTTAGCTCGGCGCTACGAGCAGTACTTC. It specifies CASSLARRYEQYF.